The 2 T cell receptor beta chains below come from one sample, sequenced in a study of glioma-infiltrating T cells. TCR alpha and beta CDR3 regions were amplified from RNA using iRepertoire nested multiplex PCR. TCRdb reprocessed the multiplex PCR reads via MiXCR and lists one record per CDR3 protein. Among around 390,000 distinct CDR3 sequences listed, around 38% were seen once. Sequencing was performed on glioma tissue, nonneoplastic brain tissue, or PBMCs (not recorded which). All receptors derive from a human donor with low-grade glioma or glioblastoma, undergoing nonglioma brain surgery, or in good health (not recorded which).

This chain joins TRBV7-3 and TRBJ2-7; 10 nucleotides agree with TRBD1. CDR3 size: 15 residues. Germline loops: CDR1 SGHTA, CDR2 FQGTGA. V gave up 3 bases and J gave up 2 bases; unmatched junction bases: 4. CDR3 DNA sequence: TGTGCCAGCAGCTTGACAGGGGGCGGAACCTACGAGCAGTACTTC. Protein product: CASSLTGGGTYEQYF.

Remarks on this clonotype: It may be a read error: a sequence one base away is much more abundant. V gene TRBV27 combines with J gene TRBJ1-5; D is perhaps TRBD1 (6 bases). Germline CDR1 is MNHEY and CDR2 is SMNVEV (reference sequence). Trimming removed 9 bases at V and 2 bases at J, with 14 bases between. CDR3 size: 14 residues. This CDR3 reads CASTGFHGNQPQHF. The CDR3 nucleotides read TGTGCCAGTACAGGGTTTCACGGCAATCAGCCCCAGCATTTT.